A single sample gave rise to the 25 T cell receptor beta chains below, sequenced in a study of blood T cell repertoires in COVID-19. Profiling relied on immunoSEQ multiplex PCR, and the TCRdb table lists in-frame clones only, not all of them. The sample holds roughly 130,000 clones, roughly 90% seen once. The specimen sequenced was peripheral blood. These receptors all stem from a man aged 55 to 70 with COVID-19, enrolled during active disease.

Only one count was recorded for this clone. The chain carries TRBV12-2 and TRBJ1-4; the DNA was not compared with TRBD1, the D call given in the table. TRBV12-2 is recorded as a pseudogene. The CDR3 spans 17 residues. In nucleotides, the CDR3 is TGTGCAAGTCGCTTAGCGGGACAGGGGGCTCTTGGTGAAAAACTGTTTTTT. This sequence encodes CASRLAGQGALGEKLFF.

The V call is TRBV6-2 or TRBV6-3, the J call TRBJ2-4; D is uncertain. The CDR3 has 14 amino acids. Germline CDR1 is MNHEY and CDR2 is SVGEGT. Trimming left V 6 bases short and J 0 bases short, with 9 bases between. CDR3 sequence (DNA): TGTGCCAGCAGCCAACAGATAGCCAAAAACATTCAGTACTTC. This gives the protein CASSQQIAKNIQYF.

The chain employs TRBV7-9 and TRBJ1-1; 10 bases fit TRBD1. J was trimmed by 4 bases and V by 5 bases; bases with no gene match: 7. The CDR3 runs to 15 residues. CDR1 is SEHNR and CDR2 is FQNEAQ in the germline V gene (reference sequence). The CDR3 coding sequence is TGTGCCAGCAGCGCGGGACAGGGGATCCTCACTGAAGCTTTCTTT. It is translated as CASSAGQGILTEAFF.

This chain uses TRBV6-5 with TRBJ2-1, with 10 positions matching TRBD1. CDR1 and CDR2 (germline): MNHEY, SVGAGI. This CDR3 is built from 15 residues. Unmatched junction bases numbered 5, after V lost 4 bases and J lost 5 bases. The CDR3 region has the DNA TGTGCCAGCAGTTTCCGGACAGGGGGAGACAATGAGCAGTTCTTC. Translating it yields CASSFRTGGDNEQFF.

The chain recombines TRBV7-9 with TRBJ2-2, with D unclear. Germline CDR1 is SEHNR and CDR2 is FQNEAQ (reference sequence). CDR3 length: 13 amino acids. Trimming cost V 6 bases and J 6 bases, with 11 bases left between them. CDR3 in amino acids: CASRAELPGELFF. CDR3 nucleotide sequence: TGTGCCAGCAGAGCCGAGTTACCCGGGGAGCTGTTTTTT.

CDR3: CASSDRGLRNTEAFF. CDR3 coding DNA: TGTGCCAGCAGTGACAGGGGACTAAGGAACACTGAAGCTTTCTTT. The rearrangement links TRBV2 to TRBJ1-1; D might be TRBD1 (6 bases). The germline V gene has CDR1 SNHLY and CDR2 FYNNEI. Trimming left V 3 bases short and J 1 base short, with 12 bases between. The CDR3 sequence is 15 residues long.

The chain is built from TRBV2 and TRBJ2-1, with a tentative D call TRBD1 (5 bases). The CDR3 spans 11 residues. CDR1 and CDR2 from the germline V gene are SNHLY and FYNNEI. The V end lost 1 base, the J end lost 15 bases, and 10 bases lay between the germline ends. The CDR3 DNA follows: TGTGCCAGCAGTGAAGAGGGGTGGAGGTTCTTC. This translates into CASSEEGWRFF. Supplemented by reference TRBV2 and TRBJ2-1, the full variable domain reads EPEVTQTPSHQVTQMGQEVILRCVPISNHLYFYWYRQILGQKVEFLVSFYNNEISEKSEIFDDQFSVERPDGSNFTLKIRSTKLEDSAMYFCASSEEGWRFFGPGTRLTVL.

The chain uses TRBV4-3 and TRBJ2-1; TRBD2 matches 12 bases. V was clipped by 1 base and J by 5 bases; unmatched bases: 0. CDR1 and CDR2 (germline): LGHNA, YSLEER. The CDR3 sequence is 15 residues long. The CDR3 region has the DNA TGCGCCAGCAGCCAAGGGACTAGCGGGGACAATGAGCAGTTCTTC. This translates into CASSQGTSGDNEQFF.

The chain couples TRBV19 to TRBJ1-5; D is unresolved. CDR1 is LNHDA and CDR2 is SQIVND in the germline V gene (reference sequence). This CDR3 spans 15 amino acids. Trimming pared 3 bases from V and 4 bases from J, leaving 13 bases between. The CDR3 is CASSMRSRGNQPQHF. In nucleotides, the CDR3 is TGTGCCAGTAGTATGAGGTCCCGGGGAAATCAGCCCCAGCATTTT.

This clone was seen a handful of times. The V and J genes are TRBV27 and TRBJ1-6; perhaps TRBD1 as D (6 bases). V was cut by 3 bases and J by 8 bases, with 14 bases left in between. The V gene's germline CDR1 is MNHEY and CDR2 SMNVEV (reference sequence). CDR3 length: 15 residues. This CDR3 is CASSFREGGDSPLHF. The CDR3 region has the DNA TGTGCCAGCAGTTTCCGGGAGGGGGGGGATTCACCCCTCCACTTT.

This chain uses TRBV19 with TRBJ1-5, with 11 bases identical to TRBD1. The length of the CDR3 is 16 residues. Trimming removed 6 bases from V and 4 bases from J; junction bases left unmatched: 8. The germline V gene has CDR1 LNHDA and CDR2 SQIVND (reference sequence). The CDR3, as DNA: TGTGCCAGTAGAGGACAGGGGGCAGAAGAGAATCAGCCCCAGCATTTT. This sequence encodes CASRGQGAEENQPQHF.

The rearrangement uses TRBV7-9 and TRBJ1-6; 9 nucleotides agree with TRBD1. Germline V CDR1 and CDR2: SEHNR, FQNEAQ (reference sequence). With 0 bases clipped from V and 6 bases from J, the junction kept 0 bases outside the gene matches. CDR3 length equals 15 residues. In nucleotides, the CDR3 is TGTGCCAGCAGCTTAGCGGGACAGGGTAATTCACCCCTCCACTTT. It translates to CASSLAGQGNSPLHF.

V and J are TRBV19 and TRBJ1-1, with D maybe TRBD1 (6 bases). V was cut by 3 bases and J by 7 bases, with 18 bases left in between. Looked up from germline, CDR1 is LNHDA and CDR2 is SQIVND (reference sequence). The CDR3 covers 15 residues. The CDR3 DNA reads as TGTGCCAGTAGTATCTCTCAGGGGCACTCGCGTGAAGCTTTCTTT. It codes for CASSISQGHSREAFF.

The gene calls are TRBV5-4 and TRBJ2-5; tentatively, D is TRBD1 (5 bases). V lost 4 bases and J lost 3, with 16 bases in between. Per the germline V gene, CDR1 is SGHNT and CDR2 is YYREEE (reference sequence). The CDR3 sequence is 15 residues long. In nucleotides, the CDR3 is TGTGCCAGCAGCCCCCGAAGGCAGGGAAAAGAGACCCAGTACTTC. It specifies CASSPRRQGKETQYF.

This clone appeared a single time. The chain carries TRBV24-1 and TRBJ2-5; D possibly corresponds to TRBD2 (6 bases). Looked up from germline, CDR1 is KGHDR and CDR2 is SFDVKD. Trimming left V 5 bases short and J 5 bases short, with 14 bases between. The CDR3 runs to 14 residues. This CDR3 reads CATSGALSGETQYF. The CDR3 DNA reads TGTGCCACCAGTGGGGCCCTTAGCGGTGAGACCCAGTACTTC.

The CDR3 DNA reads TGTGCCAGCTCACCCAGGGGTTCAAACACCGGGGAGCTGTTTTTT. Translated, it gives CASSPRGSNTGELFF. V and J are TRBV18 and TRBJ2-2; TRBD1 might be the D (6 bases). Trimming took 3 bases from V and 2 from J, leaving 10 bases between them. Germline CDR1 KGHSH, CDR2 LQKENI. This CDR3 spans 15 amino acids.

This chain uses TRBV11-2 with TRBJ1-1; TRBD1 is a possible D gene (6 bases). The CDR3 runs 15 residues. V was trimmed by 5 bases and J by 4 bases, leaving 17 bases between them. Germline V gene data show CDR1 as SGHAT and CDR2 as FQNNGV. The CDR3 nucleotides read TGTGCCAGCAGCCCCATCCGGGGGGCGCGCACTGAAGCTTTCTTT. Protein product: CASSPIRGARTEAFF. The full variable domain, with the rest looked up from reference TRBV11-2 and TRBJ1-1, is EAGVAQSPRYKIIEKRQSVAFWCNPISGHATLYWYQQILGQGPKLLIQFQNNGVVDDSQLPKDRFSAERLKGVDSTLKIQPAKLEDSAVYLCASSPIRGARTEAFFGQGTRLTVV.

The chain couples TRBV19 to TRBJ2-4, with D tentatively TRBD2 (5 bases). Deletions cut 3 bases from V and 2 bases from J, with 20 bases between. This CDR3 contains 18 residues. The germline CDR1 and CDR2 sequences are LNHDA and SQIVND (reference sequence). The chain's CDR3 is CASSILAAVEAPKNIQYF. CDR3 in DNA: TGTGCCAGTAGTATTCTAGCCGCGGTAGAGGCCCCCAAAAACATTCAGTACTTC.

The chain uses TRBV6-1 and TRBJ1-4; D possibly corresponds to TRBD1 (6 bases). Trimming removed 3 bases from V and 8 bases from J, with 16 bases in between. There are 15 residues in the CDR3. The V gene's germline CDR1 is MNHNS and CDR2 SASEGT. For the CDR3, the DNA is TGTGCCAGCAGTGAGTATGGACAGTGGGGAGAAAAACTGTTTTTT. Its translation: CASSEYGQWGEKLFF.

This clone showed up just once. The J gene is TRBJ2-5, the V gene TRBV4-1, with 12 bases fitting TRBD1. Germline loops: CDR1 MGHRA, CDR2 YSYEKL. This CDR3 has 15 residues. With 5 bases clipped from V and 4 bases from J, the junction kept 5 bases outside the gene matches. For the CDR3, the DNA is TGCGCCAGCAGCTCCGGGACAGGGGGCGGAGAGACCCAGTACTTC. This gives the protein CASSSGTGGGETQYF.

The genes are TRBV25-1 and TRBJ1-1, with D unresolved. The CDR3 runs to 14 residues. V was clipped by 2 bases and J by 6 bases, with 13 bases between them. CDR1 and CDR2 (germline): MGHDK, SYGVNS. CDR3 sequence (DNA): TGTGCCAGCAGTGAACAATGGGGAGGGCCTGAAGCTTTCTTT. Translating it yields CASSEQWGGPEAFF.

The chain recombines TRBV3-1 (or the pseudogene TRBV3-2) with TRBJ1-4; 8 positions agree with TRBD1. The junction had 2 bases not matched to a gene; V was cut back by 3 bases and J by 2 bases. This CDR3 is 15 amino acids long. Per germline, CDR1 LGHDT and CDR2 YNNKEL (reference sequence). The CDR3 loop is CASSHPGGTNEKLFF. In DNA form, the CDR3 reads TGTGCCAGCAGCCATCCAGGGGGCACTAATGAAAAACTGTTTTTT.

The J gene is TRBJ2-7, the V gene TRBV7-9; TRBD2 matches at 13 bases. Per germline, CDR1 SEHNR and CDR2 FQNEAQ (reference sequence). The CDR3 contains 16 residues. After removal of 5 bases from V and 7 bases from J, the junction contained 11 bases not matched to a gene. CDR3 sequence: CASSRWDRLAGGEQYF. The DNA of the CDR3 is TGTGCCAGCAGCCGCTGGGATCGACTAGCGGGAGGAGAGCAGTACTTC.

The DNA of the CDR3 is TGTGCCATCAGTGACCCCCTCACAGTCGACAGGACAGATACGCAGTATTTT. Protein product: CAISDPLTVDRTDTQYF. The genes are TRBV10-3 and TRBJ2-3; D is perhaps TRBD1 (6 bases). Trimming removed 3 bases at V and 3 bases at J, with 19 bases between. The CDR3 consists of 17 residues. Germline CDR1 reads ENHRY; CDR2 reads SYGVKD.

The chain joins TRBV3-1 (or the pseudogene TRBV3-2) to TRBJ2-3, with TRBD2 matching over 16 bases. The germline V gene has CDR1 LGHDT and CDR2 YNNKEL (reference sequence). This CDR3 region has 19 residues. V gave up 1 base and J gave up 0 bases; unmatched junction bases: 4. For the CDR3, the DNA is TGTGCCAGCAGCCAAGGGGGGACTAGCGGGAGGGCCAGCACAGATACGCAGTATTTT. The encoded protein is CASSQGGTSGRASTDTQYF.